This T cell receptor (beta chain) was captured by sequencing in a study of human T cells and chemical hapten exposure. Study background: DPC (0.01%) was patch tested on the upper back and read at 6 days. The study traced per-sample TCR yield variation mainly to small differences in pooled library volumes.

Each CDR3 protein gets one entry after TCRdb re-called the RACE reads with MiXCR. The sample includes fewer than 200,000 distinct CDR3 sequences, more than 25% of them seen just once. Time point reported: pre-sensitization, week 0. The sample's treatment: therapeutic diphenylcyclopropenone sensitization with weekly scalp DPC. At patch-test visits, sampling came before the patch test. Turning to this clonotype: Its antigen is as yet unknown.

Notes on the study in general: It was expanded TCRs that formed significantly more large CDR3 similarity clusters than controls did.

This CDR3 region has 15 residues. Germline V gives CDR1 MDHEN, CDR2 SYDVKM. The V gene end was trimmed by 3 bases and the J gene end by 3 bases; junction bases not matched to a gene: 5. The origin of this receptor is a woman in her twenties or thirties with alopecia areata. Some clones in this sample may be carry-over from other donors' samples. Source: whole blood, taken in connection with sensitization to the hapten diphenylcyclopropenone (DPC). The chain carries TRBV28 and TRBJ1-5, with TRBD1 identical over 7 bases. CDR3 residues: CASSLAGGFNQPQHF. The CDR3 DNA follows: TGTGCCAGCAGTTTGGCAGGGGGGTTCAATCAGCCCCAGCATTTT. Variable domain in full (rest from reference TRBV28 and TRBJ1-5): DVKVTQSSRYLVKRTGEKVFLECVQDMDHENMFWYRQDPGLGLRLIYFSYDVKMKEKGDIPEGYSVSREKKERFSLILESASTNQTSMYLCASSLAGGFNQPQHFGDGTRLSIL.